Following are 21 T cell receptor beta chains from one sample sequenced in a study of T cells after yellow fever vaccination. MiXCR, run by TCRdb on the 5' RACE reads, gives a single entry per CDR3 protein. This table has about 120,000 distinct CDR3 sequences, approximately 7.1% appearing once. The starting material was CD4+ T cells sorted from PBMCs, obtained roughly seven weeks after the first yellow fever vaccination. These receptors were obtained from a man aged 18-30 years who received the YFV17D yellow fever vaccine.

This clonotype was seen ten or more times. The chain is built from TRBV18 and TRBJ2-7, with 10 positions matching TRBD2. J lost 4 bases, V lost 5 bases, and 2 bases had no gene match. Germline V lookup: CDR1 KGHSH, CDR2 LQKENI. CDR3 length equals 13 residues. The DNA of the CDR3 is TGTGCCAGCTCAACTAGCGGGGAGTACGAGCAGTACGTC. It translates to CASSTSGEYEQYV.

This clonotype was counted ten times or more. V is TRBV20-1 and J is TRBJ1-5, with a tentative D call TRBD1 (5 bases). V lost 2 bases to trimming and J lost 4 bases, with 24 bases between them. Germline CDR1 is DFQATT and CDR2 is SNEGSKA (reference sequence). This CDR3 spans 18 amino acids. The CDR3 sequence is CSARKLLRGRKVNQPQHF. The CDR3 DNA is TGCAGTGCTAGAAAACTCCTCCGGGGGAGGAAGGTTAATCAGCCCCAGCATTTT.

This clonotype was detected ten times or more. The CDR3, as DNA: TGCGCCAGCAGCAAGACCGGGACAGGCTATGGCTACACCTTC. Translating it yields CASSKTGTGYGYTF. The gene calls are TRBV5-1 and TRBJ1-2; TRBD1 agrees at 8 bases. The germline CDR1 and CDR2 sequences are SGHRS and YFSETQ. This CDR3 spans 14 amino acids. Germline trimming cut 4 bases from V and 4 bases from J; bases unmatched to any gene: 6.

This clonotype showed up many times. The gene calls are TRBV4-2 and TRBJ1-4, with D possibly TRBD1 on 5 matching bases. Germline assignment: CDR1 LGHNA and CDR2 YNFKEQ. CDR3 size: 16 residues. Trimming shortened V by 3 bases and J by 7 bases, and 18 bases separated the two germline ends. The CDR3 loop reads CASSQAAAQGGEKLFF. The DNA for the CDR3 is TGTGCCAGCAGCCAGGCCGCCGCCCAGGGCGGTGAAAAACTGTTTTTT.

Only a few counts were recorded for this clonotype. The chain couples TRBV6-1 to TRBJ1-3, with 9 bases matching TRBD1. Germline loops: CDR1 MNHNS, CDR2 SASEGT. CDR3 length: 15 residues. V was clipped by 6 bases and J by 2 bases; unmatched bases: 5. This CDR3 is CASRVGTGTGNTIYF. In nucleotides, the CDR3 is TGTGCCAGCAGGGTGGGGACAGGGACTGGAAACACCATATATTTT.

This clonotype was seen many times. The rearrangement links TRBV20-1 to TRBJ2-7, with 11 bases identical to TRBD2. From germline, CDR1 is DFQATT and CDR2 SNEGSKA (reference sequence). The CDR3 is made up of 14 amino acids. V shed 2 bases, J shed 6 bases, and the junction held 6 bases outside the gene matches. The CDR3 region has the DNA TGCAGTGCTAGAAGTGCGGGACTAGCGGTCGAGCAGTACTTC. Its translation is CSARSAGLAVEQYF.

This clonotype was counted many times. The gene calls are TRBV4-2 and TRBJ2-3; the match to TRBD2 covers 11 bases. The ends lost 1 base at V and 3 bases at J; junction bases unmatched: 3. The length of the CDR3 is 16 residues. Germline-derived CDR1 and CDR2 are LGHNA and YNFKEQ. The CDR3 nucleotides read TGTGCCAGCAGCCAAGGCGTAGCGGGGGGGACAGATACGCAGTATTTT. Its protein product is CASSQGVAGGTDTQYF.

This clonotype was counted at least ten times. V and J are TRBV18 and TRBJ2-2; D is ambiguous. The CDR3 runs to 13 residues. V lost 4 bases, J lost 2 bases, and 5 bases lay in between. The germline V gene has CDR1 KGHSH and CDR2 LQKENI. The CDR3 region has the DNA TGTGCCAGCTCACTTTTAAACACCGGGGAGCTGTTTTTT. Encoded protein: CASSLLNTGELFF.

This clonotype was found many times. The V and J genes are TRBV28 and TRBJ1-4, with D hard to call. This CDR3 has 13 residues. V was clipped by 7 bases and J by 7 bases, with 13 bases between them. The germline gives CDR1 MDHEN, CDR2 SYDVKM. The CDR3 sequence is CASKTPYREKLFF. The CDR3 coding sequence is TGTGCCAGCAAGACCCCGTATCGTGAAAAACTGTTTTTT.

In its sample, this clonotype was seen a few times. The rearrangement uses TRBV5-4 and TRBJ2-3; TRBD2 aligns across 7 bases. Germline CDR1 is SGHNT and CDR2 is YYREEE (reference sequence). The V and J ends lost 4 bases and 2 bases, in that order; junction bases with no gene match: 10. The CDR3 loop spans 16 amino acids. The CDR3 spells CASSLPRGVATDTQYF. CDR3 coding DNA: TGTGCCAGCAGCCTACCCCGGGGGGTCGCCACAGATACGCAGTATTTT.

This clonotype was seen many times. The chain carries TRBV12-3 or TRBV12-4 and TRBJ1-2; D is perhaps TRBD1 (5 bases). CDR3 length: 13 residues. Trimming cost V 6 bases and J 6 bases, with 14 bases left between them. The CDR3 coding sequence is TGTGCCAGCAGAAGGGGCCCTACCCATGGCTACACCTTC. It encodes CASRRGPTHGYTF.

This clonotype was seen at least ten times. The chain recombines TRBV25-1 with TRBJ2-7; D might be TRBD1 (6 bases). Germline lookup yields CDR1 MGHDK and CDR2 SYGVNS. This CDR3 region has 15 residues. The ends were cut back, 1 base at V and 2 bases at J, with 12 bases in the middle. The DNA of the CDR3 is TGTGCCAGCAGTGAATTAGGGACAAGTACCTACGAGCAGTACTTC. Its protein is CASSELGTSTYEQYF.

With respect to this clonotype: A read error is possible here, since a much larger clone lies one base away. This rearrangement joins TRBV7-2 to TRBJ2-3; a possible D gene is TRBD1 (6 bases). Trimming removed 2 bases from V and 5 bases from J, with 14 bases in between. The CDR3 runs 15 residues. Germline V gene data show CDR1 as SGHTA and CDR2 as FQGNSA. The CDR3 spells CASSLWGHGLDTQYF. DNA of the CDR3: TGTGCCAGCAGCTTATGGGGACATGGACTAGATACGCAGTATTTT.

This clonotype has a count of ten or more. The J gene is TRBJ2-1, the V gene TRBV7-2; D gene uncertain. V was cut by 1 base and J by 7 bases, with 14 bases left in between. Germline values: CDR1 SGHTA, CDR2 FQGNSA. The CDR3 has 15 residues. This CDR3 is CASSLVEWGRNEQFF. CDR3 sequence (DNA): TGTGCCAGCAGCTTAGTCGAATGGGGTCGGAATGAGCAGTTCTTC.

This clonotype was seen repeatedly, ten times or more. This chain links TRBV5-1 with TRBJ1-2; D possibly corresponds to TRBD1 (5 bases). Trimming shortened V by 4 bases and J by 5 bases, and 9 bases separated the two germline ends. The CDR3 is made up of 12 amino acids. Germline assignment: CDR1 SGHRS and CDR2 YFSETQ. CDR3 sequence: CASSETEYGYTF. In DNA form, the CDR3 reads TGCGCCAGCAGCGAGACAGAATATGGCTACACCTTC.

This clonotype was observed many times. This rearrangement joins TRBV15 to TRBJ2-1; TRBD1 matches 7 bases. V shed 0 bases and J 0 bases; nucleotides not matched to a gene: 17. The length of the CDR3 is 21 residues. Germline loops: CDR1 LNHNV, CDR2 YYDKDF (reference sequence). The CDR3 sequence is CATSRDARASTGMSSYNEQFF. Here the CDR3 DNA reads TGTGCCACCAGCAGAGATGCACGGGCATCGACAGGGATGAGCTCCTACAATGAGCAGTTCTTC.

The chain couples TRBV19 to TRBJ2-2; D not certain. V was trimmed by 8 bases and J by 6 bases, leaving 1 base between them. The CDR3 totals 9 residues. Germline V gene sequence: CDR1 LNHDA, CDR2 SQIVND (reference sequence). CDR3 in DNA: TGTGCCAGTGCCGGGGAGCTGTTTTTT. Translation: CASAGELFF. Looking up the rest from reference TRBV19 and TRBJ2-2 gives the full variable domain: DGGITQSPKYLFRKEGQNVTLSCEQNLNHDAMYWYRQDPGQGLRLIYYSQIVNDFQKGDIAEGYSVSREKKESFPLTVTSAQKNPTAFYLCASAGELFFGEGSRLTVL.

At least ten counts were recorded for this clonotype. The chain couples TRBV5-1 to TRBJ2-1; the D is unclear. The V gene's germline CDR1 is SGHRS and CDR2 YFSETQ. This CDR3 has 13 residues. Trimming shortened V by 2 bases and J by 6 bases, and 9 bases separated the two germline ends. The CDR3 is CASSFYKTNEQFF. In DNA, the CDR3 is TGCGCCAGCAGCTTTTATAAAACCAATGAGCAGTTCTTC.

This clonotype occurred many times. The chain uses TRBV6-1 and TRBJ2-1, with D tentatively TRBD1 (5 bases). The CDR3 covers 14 residues. Germline V CDR1 and CDR2: MNHNS, SASEGT. The V and J ends lost 6 bases and 6 bases respectively, with 15 bases between them. The CDR3 loop is CASRGRVRSNEQFF. The DNA of the CDR3 is TGTGCCAGCAGAGGCAGGGTCCGATCCAATGAGCAGTTCTTC.

This clonotype was found once. A clone one base away is much larger, so this may be a read error. The chain joins TRBV19 to TRBJ2-2; D not resolved. V lost 7 bases and J lost 4, with 13 bases in between. This CDR3 contains 14 residues. Germline CDR1 and CDR2: LNHDA and SQIVND (reference sequence). The CDR3 reads CASTPGPITGELFF. The CDR3 DNA reads TGTGCCAGTACCCCTGGGCCGATCACCGGGGAGCTGTTTTTT.

This clonotype occurred a few times. The chain has TRBV12-3 or TRBV12-4 and TRBJ2-5; 10 nucleotides agree with TRBD2. The junction had 4 bases not matched to a gene; V was cut back by 1 base and J by 5 bases. There are 15 residues in the CDR3. The CDR3 region is CASSLVLAGVETQYF. CDR3 DNA: TGTGCCAGCAGTTTAGTCCTAGCGGGGGTTGAGACCCAGTACTTC.